A selection of T cell receptor beta chains follows, all from one sample in a study of cytomegalovirus exposure and HLA in healthy donors. Measured with immunoSEQ multiplex PCR; TCRdb has only the in-frame clones, and not every one. The profile shows around 200,000 clones, just under 75% of them singletons. The sample taken for sequencing was PBMCs. The receptors shown here come from a man aged 25 to 40 in good health and CMV-seropositive. CDR3s include the opening cysteine and the closing phenylalanine or tryptophan. D genes are given only for firm matches. Size is omitted from some rows. Given values are once, few, many or a class for expanded clones.

d_gene,v_gene,j_gene,abundance,CDR3aa,CDR3nt
TRBD2,TRBV7-3,TRBJ2-1,.,CASSLTGLGSSRNEQFF,TGTGCCAGCAGCTTAACCGGACTAGGTTCTTCTAGGAATGAGCAGTTCTTC
TRBD2,TRBV28,TRBJ2-7,.,CASSLVAGGREQYF,TGTGCCAGCAGTTTGGTAGCGGGAGGGCGCGAGCAGTACTTC
TRBD1,TRBV7-3,TRBJ1-2,few,CASSTGQGGGYTF,TGTGCCAGCAGCACAGGACAGGGCGGAGGCTACACCTTC
TRBD2,TRBV5-1,TRBJ2-7,.,CASSVTSGVPYEQYF,TGCGCCAGCAGCGTGACTAGCGGGGTTCCCTACGAGCAGTACTTC
TRBD2,TRBV11-2,TRBJ2-3,.,CASSLVIAGGPVDTQYF,TGTGCCAGCAGCTTAGTCATAGCGGGGGGGCCGGTAGATACGCAGTATTTT
TRBD1,TRBV6-5,TRBJ1-2,.,CASSYSGTGIDGYTF,TGTGCCAGCAGTTACTCTGGGACAGGGATTGATGGCTACACCTTC
.,TRBV15,TRBJ2-7,.,CATSSWGEAGVTYEQYF,TGTGCCACCAGCAGCTGGGGGGAAGCGGGCGTCACCTACGAGCAGTACTTC
.,TRBV11-2,TRBJ1-2,.,CASSFSGTHGYTF,TGTGCCAGCAGCTTTTCCGGGACACATGGCTACACCTTC
.,TRBV7-2,TRBJ1-6,.,CASSEDRNPNSPLHF,TGTGCCAGCAGCGAGGACAGAAACCCTAATTCACCCCTCCACTTT
.,TRBV7-2,TRBJ2-3,.,CASSPNAGGTDTQYF,TGTGCCAGCAGCCCGAATGCCGGAGGGACAGATACGCAGTATTTT
TRBD1,TRBV27,TRBJ1-6,.,CASSMGQGVYRLHF,TGTGCCAGCAGTATGGGACAGGGGGTTTATCGCCTCCACTTT
TRBD1,TRBV28,TRBJ2-7,few,CASSRTGSLSYEQYF,TGTGCCAGCAGCCGGACAGGGAGCCTATCCTACGAGCAGTACTTC
TRBD2,TRBV5-8,TRBJ2-5,once,CASSWWGREETQYF,TGTGCCAGCAGCTGGTGGGGGAGGGAAGAGACCCAGTACTTC
TRBD2,TRBV14,TRBJ2-7,few,CASSRSGTRSSYEQYF,TGTGCCAGCAGCCGCTCCGGGACTAGGAGCTCCTACGAGCAGTACTTC
.,TRBV27,TRBJ1-1,.,CASSPRGVRNTEAFF,TGTGCCAGCAGCCCCAGGGGAGTTCGAAACACTGAAGCTTTCTTT
TRBD1,TRBV7-2,TRBJ2-7,.,CASRATGTGIYEQYF,TGTGCCAGCAGAGCGACCGGGACAGGGATCTACGAGCAGTACTTC
TRBD2,TRBV5-1,TRBJ2-7,.,CASFVGLAGVYEQYF,TGCGCCAGCTTCGTAGGACTAGCGGGGGTCTACGAGCAGTACTTC
.,TRBV9,TRBJ1-2,.,CASSDPSDGLTPYGYTF,TGTGCCAGCAGCGACCCTTCCGACGGTCTGACTCCCTATGGCTACACCTTC
.,TRBV5-1,TRBJ2-7,.,CASSLDNYEQYF,TGCGCCAGCAGCTTGGATAATTACGAGCAGTACTTC
.,TRBV5-4,TRBJ2-5,.,CASRNLQAGETQYF,TGTGCCAGCAGAAATCTCCAGGCAGGGGAGACCCAGTACTTC
.,TRBV5-8,TRBJ2-7,.,CASSHLVSVRREQYF,TGTGCCAGCAGCCACCTAGTTTCTGTCCGCCGGGAGCAGTACTTC
TRBD2,TRBV7-2,TRBJ2-4,.,CASSFSGSGTKNIQYF,TGTGCCAGCAGCTTTAGCGGGAGTGGGACCAAAAACATTCAGTACTTC
.,TRBV19,TRBJ1-6,.,CASSIERSFLHF,TGTGCCAGTAGTATTGAGCGATCTTTCCTCCACTTT
TRBD2,TRBV28,TRBJ2-7,.,CASSSPGTSGSMYEQYF,TGTGCCAGCAGTAGTCCCGGGACTAGCGGGAGTATGTACGAGCAGTACTTC
.,TRBV6-5,TRBJ2-7,few,CASSYRGTASYEQYF,TGTGCCAGCAGTTACCGCGGGACGGCCTCCTACGAGCAGTACTTC
TRBD1,TRBV6-5,TRBJ1-2,.,CASSYSGQGAGYGYTF,TGTGCCAGCAGTTACTCGGGACAGGGGGCCGGCTATGGCTACACCTTC
.,TRBV29-1,TRBJ2-3,once,CSVEIQPVKQYF,TGCAGCGTTGAAATACAGCCGGTGAAGCAGTATTTT
.,TRBV4-3,TRBJ1-6,.,CASSQATRGWSPLHF,TGCGCCAGCAGCCAAGCTACGAGGGGGTGGTCACCCCTCCACTTT
TRBD1,TRBV7-9,TRBJ1-2,.,CASSKDRALNYGYTF,TGTGCCAGCAGCAAGGACAGGGCCCTTAACTATGGCTACACCTTC
.,TRBV4-2,TRBJ1-5,.,CASSQDGGVGSNQPQHF,TGTGCCAGCAGCCAAGATGGGGGGGTTGGAAGCAATCAGCCCCAGCATTTT
.,TRBV30,TRBJ1-2,.,CAWSLQGHYGYTF,TGTGCCTGGAGTTTACAGGGCCACTATGGCTACACCTTC
.,TRBV6-5,TRBJ2-1,.,CASRRGEGGEQFF,TGTGCCAGCAGGAGGGGGGAGGGGGGTGAGCAGTTCTTC
TRBD1,TRBV6-1,TRBJ1-3,.,CASSEIGWDRSGNTIYF,TGTGCCAGCAGTGAAATCGGCTGGGACAGGTCTGGAAACACCATATATTTT
.,TRBV27,TRBJ1-1,.,CASSAQGGRAEAFF,TGTGCCAGCAGTGCGCAGGGAGGGCGGGCTGAAGCTTTCTTT
TRBD1,TRBV28,TRBJ2-7,.,CASRPPGTGYEQYF,TGTGCCAGCAGACCCCCCGGGACAGGATACGAGCAGTACTTC
TRBD1,TRBV28,TRBJ2-2,.,CASRSTGAGGELFF,TGTGCCAGCAGATCCACAGGGGCGGGCGGGGAGCTGTTTTTT
.,TRBV30,TRBJ2-7,.,CAWSEGSSYEQYF,TGTGCCTGGAGCGAGGGTAGCTCCTACGAGCAGTACTTC
.,TRBV6-6,TRBJ2-6,.,CASRVQDSSGANVLTF,TGTGCCAGCAGGGTACAGGATAGCTCTGGGGCCAACGTCCTGACTTTC
.,TRBV7-8,TRBJ2-5,.,CASSLVGSETQYF,TGTGCCAGCAGCTTAGTCGGGTCAGAGACCCAGTACTTC
TRBD1,TRBV6-5,TRBJ1-2,.,CASSYPTGLDYGYTF,TGTGCCAGCAGTTATCCGACAGGGCTTGACTATGGCTACACCTTC
.,TRBV15,TRBJ2-5,.,CATSRDERLSRHF,TGTGCCACCAGCAGAGATGAGAGACTCTCTCGGCACTTC
TRBD2,TRBV7-7,TRBJ2-2,.,CASSLDRGAGELFF,TGTGCTAGCAGCTTAGACCGGGGGGCCGGGGAGCTGTTTTTT
TRBD1,TRBV6-1,TRBJ1-3,once,CASSVTGDSGNTIYF,TGTGCCAGCAGCGTGACAGGGGACTCTGGAAACACCATATATTTT
TRBD1,TRBV10-3,TRBJ2-1,.,CATGTGLGNEQFF,TGTGCCACCGGGACAGGGCTCGGCAATGAGCAGTTCTTC
.,TRBV4-3,TRBJ1-2,.,CASSQDLIRGRGYTF,TGCGCCAGCAGCCAAGATCTAATAAGAGGGCGAGGCTACACCTTC
TRBD2,TRBV9,TRBJ2-5,.,CANSVDSGRGETQYF,TGTGCCAACAGCGTAGATAGCGGGAGAGGGGAGACCCAGTACTTC
.,TRBV28,TRBJ2-2,.,CASSLPRGAGTGELFF,TGTGCCAGCAGTTTACCCCGAGGTGCGGGTACCGGGGAGCTGTTTTTT
.,TRBV7-9,TRBJ2-1,few,CASSLRSGLAVNEQFF,TGTGCCAGCAGCTTACGGTCCGGGCTAGCCGTTAATGAGCAGTTCTTC
.,TRBV11-2,TRBJ2-2,.,CASSTFVGTGELFF,TGTGCCAGCAGCACTTTCGTTGGCACCGGGGAGCTGTTTTTT
TRBD2,TRBV10-2,TRBJ2-1,.,CASSEYPGGSRYNEQFF,TGCGCCAGCAGTGAGTATCCGGGGGGGAGTCGCTACAATGAGCAGTTCTTC
.,TRBV7-9,TRBJ2-1,.,CASSLGPGVYNEQFF,TGTGCCAGCAGCTTGGGGCCTGGAGTCTACAATGAGCAGTTCTTC
.,TRBV2,TRBJ2-2,.,CASSERSLANTGELFF,TGTGCCAGCAGTGAAAGGTCGCTAGCGAACACCGGGGAGCTGTTTTTT
.,TRBV7-8,TRBJ2-6,.,CASSQRPGQSSGANVLTF,TGTGCCAGCAGCCAGAGGCCGGGACAAAGCTCTGGGGCCAACGTCCTGACTTTC
TRBD1,TRBV6-5,TRBJ1-5,.,CASSARGQGSQPQHF,TGTGCCAGCAGTGCCCGGGGACAGGGAAGTCAGCCCCAGCATTTT
TRBD1,TRBV18,TRBJ1-3,.,CASSPSEGALGNTIYF,TGTGCCAGCTCACCATCGGAGGGGGCTTTAGGAAACACCATATATTTT